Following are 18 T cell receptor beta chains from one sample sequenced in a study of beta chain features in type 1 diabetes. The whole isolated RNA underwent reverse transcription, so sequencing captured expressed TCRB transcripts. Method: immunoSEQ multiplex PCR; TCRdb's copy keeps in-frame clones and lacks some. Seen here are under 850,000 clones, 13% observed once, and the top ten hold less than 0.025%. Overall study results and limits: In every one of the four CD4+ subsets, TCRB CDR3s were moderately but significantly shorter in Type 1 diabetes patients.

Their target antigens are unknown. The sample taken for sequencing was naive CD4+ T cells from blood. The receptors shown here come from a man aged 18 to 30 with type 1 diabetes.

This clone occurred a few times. For the CDR3, the DNA is TGTGCCAGTATATCCCAGGGAGATACGCAGTATTTT. This codes for CASISQGDTQYF. V usage is TRBV19 and J usage is TRBJ2-3, with a tentative D call TRBD1 (5 bases). V was cut by 7 bases and J by 5 bases, with 10 bases left in between. Germline assignment: CDR1 LNHDA and CDR2 SQIVND (reference sequence). This CDR3 has 12 amino acids.

CDR3: CASHGGAYGYTF. CDR3 coding DNA: TGTGCCAGCCATGGGGGGGCCTATGGCTACACCTTC. The chain joins TRBV6-5 to TRBJ1-2, with D perhaps TRBD1 (6 bases). Germline loops: CDR1 MNHEY, CDR2 SVGAGI. V lost 8 bases and J 4 bases, leaving 11 bases between the germline ends. The length of the CDR3 is 12 residues.

The CDR3 loop is CASSSGIWETQYF. DNA of the CDR3: TGTGCCAGCAGCTCAGGGATATGGGAGACCCAGTACTTC. The chain employs TRBV7-7 and TRBJ2-5, with D possibly being TRBD1 (5 bases). The germline V gene has CDR1 SSHAT and CDR2 FNYEAQ (reference sequence). This CDR3 has 13 amino acids. V lost 4 bases, J lost 5 bases, and 11 bases lay in between.

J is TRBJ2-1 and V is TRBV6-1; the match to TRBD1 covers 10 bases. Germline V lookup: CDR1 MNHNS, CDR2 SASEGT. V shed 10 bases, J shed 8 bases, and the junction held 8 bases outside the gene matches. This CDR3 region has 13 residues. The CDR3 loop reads CATRGTGVDEQFF. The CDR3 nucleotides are TGTGCCACCCGAGGGACAGGGGTCGATGAGCAGTTCTTC.

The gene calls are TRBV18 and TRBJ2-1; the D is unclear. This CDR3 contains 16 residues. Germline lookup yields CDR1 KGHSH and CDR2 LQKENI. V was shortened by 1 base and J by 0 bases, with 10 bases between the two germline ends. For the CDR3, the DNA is TGTGCCAGCTCACCACAACCTTACAGCTCCTACAATGAGCAGTTCTTC. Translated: CASSPQPYSSYNEQFF.

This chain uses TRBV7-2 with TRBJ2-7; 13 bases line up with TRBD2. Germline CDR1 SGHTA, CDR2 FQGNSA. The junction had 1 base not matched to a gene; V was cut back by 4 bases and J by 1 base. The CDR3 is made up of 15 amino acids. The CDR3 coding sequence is TGTGCCAGCAGCTCGACTAGCGGGGGGTCCTACGAGCAGTACTTC. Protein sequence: CASSSTSGGSYEQYF.

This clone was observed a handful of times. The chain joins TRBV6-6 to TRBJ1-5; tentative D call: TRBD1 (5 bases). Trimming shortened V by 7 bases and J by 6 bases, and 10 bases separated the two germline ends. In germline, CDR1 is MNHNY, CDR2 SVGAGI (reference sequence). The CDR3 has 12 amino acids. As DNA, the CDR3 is TGTGCCAGCACCATCGACAGTCAGCCCCAGCATTTT. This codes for CASTIDSQPQHF.

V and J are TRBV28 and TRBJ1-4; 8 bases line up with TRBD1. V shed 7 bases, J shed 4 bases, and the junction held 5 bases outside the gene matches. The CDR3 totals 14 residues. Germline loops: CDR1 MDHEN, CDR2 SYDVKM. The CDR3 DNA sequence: TGTGCCAGCACAGGGGGCTGGGGTAATGAAAAACTGTTTTTT. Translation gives CASTGGWGNEKLFF.

In nucleotides, the CDR3 is TGTGCCAGCAGCCCGGAAGGGACCGGGGAGCTGTTTTTT. Amino acid sequence: CASSPEGTGELFF. The V gene is TRBV6-6, the J gene TRBJ2-2; no clear D gene. CDR1 is MNHNY, CDR2 SVGAGI, per germline (reference sequence). The CDR3 totals 13 residues. Trimming took 6 bases from V and 5 from J, leaving 10 bases between them.

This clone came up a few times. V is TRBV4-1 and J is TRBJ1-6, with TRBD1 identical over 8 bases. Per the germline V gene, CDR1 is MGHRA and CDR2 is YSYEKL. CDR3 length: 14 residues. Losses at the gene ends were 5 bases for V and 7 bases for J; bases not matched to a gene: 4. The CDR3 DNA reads TGCGCCAGCAGCAGGACAGGGTTGAATTCACCCCTCCACTTT. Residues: CASSRTGLNSPLHF.

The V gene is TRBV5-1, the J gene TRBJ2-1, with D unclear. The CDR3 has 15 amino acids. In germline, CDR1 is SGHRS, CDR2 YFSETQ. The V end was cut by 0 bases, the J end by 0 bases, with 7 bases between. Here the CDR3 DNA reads TGCGCCAGCAGCTTGGTTTTGCTCTCCTACAATGAGCAGTTCTTC. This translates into CASSLVLLSYNEQFF. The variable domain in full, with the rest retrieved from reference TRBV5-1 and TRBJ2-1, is KAGVTQTPRYLIKTRGQQVTLSCSPISGHRSVSWYQQTPGQGLQFLFEYFSETQRNKGNFPGRFSGRQFSNSRSEMNVSTLELGDSALYLCASSLVLLSYNEQFFGPGTRLTVL.

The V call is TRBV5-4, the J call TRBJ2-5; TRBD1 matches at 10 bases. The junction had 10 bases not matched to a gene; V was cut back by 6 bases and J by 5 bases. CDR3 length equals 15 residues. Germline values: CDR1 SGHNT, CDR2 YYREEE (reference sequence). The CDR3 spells CASTIRQGAGETQYF. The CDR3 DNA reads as TGTGCCAGCACCATAAGACAGGGGGCGGGGGAGACCCAGTACTTC.

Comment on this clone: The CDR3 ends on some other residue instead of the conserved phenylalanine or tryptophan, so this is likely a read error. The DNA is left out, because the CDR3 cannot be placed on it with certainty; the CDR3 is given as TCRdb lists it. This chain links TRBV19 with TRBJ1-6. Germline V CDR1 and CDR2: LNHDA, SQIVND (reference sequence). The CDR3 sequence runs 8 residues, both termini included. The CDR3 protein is CASSFGVP.

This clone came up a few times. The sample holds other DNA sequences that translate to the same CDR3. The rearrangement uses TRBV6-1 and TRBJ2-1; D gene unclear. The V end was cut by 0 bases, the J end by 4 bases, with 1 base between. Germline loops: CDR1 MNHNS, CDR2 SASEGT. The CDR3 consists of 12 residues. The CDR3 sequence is CASSEAYNEQFF. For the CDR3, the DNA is TGTGCCAGCAGTGAAGCTTACAATGAGCAGTTCTTC.

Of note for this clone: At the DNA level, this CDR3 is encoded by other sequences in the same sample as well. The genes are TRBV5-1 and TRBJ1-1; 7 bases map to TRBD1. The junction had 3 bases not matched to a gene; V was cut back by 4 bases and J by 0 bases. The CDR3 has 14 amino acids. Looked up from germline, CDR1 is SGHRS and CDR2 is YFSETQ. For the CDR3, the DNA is TGCGCCAGCAGCACGGGACAGCTGAACACTGAAGCTTTCTTT. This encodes CASSTGQLNTEAFF.

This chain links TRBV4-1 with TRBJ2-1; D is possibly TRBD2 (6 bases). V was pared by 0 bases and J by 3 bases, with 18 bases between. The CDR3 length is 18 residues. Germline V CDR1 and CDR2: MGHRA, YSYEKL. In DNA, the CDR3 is TGCGCCAGCAGCCAAGATCCGAGGAGGGCAAGATTCTACAATGAGCAGTTCTTC. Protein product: CASSQDPRRARFYNEQFF.

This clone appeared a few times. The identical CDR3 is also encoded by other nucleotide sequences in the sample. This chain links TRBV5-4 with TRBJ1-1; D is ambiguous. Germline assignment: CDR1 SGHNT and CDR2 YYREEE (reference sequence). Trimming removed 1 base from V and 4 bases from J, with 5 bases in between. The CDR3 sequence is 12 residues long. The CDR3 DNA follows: TGTGCCAGCAGCTTGTTGGGCACTGAAGCTTTCTTT. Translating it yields CASSLLGTEAFF.

CDR3 protein: CASSLAQGGFYEQYF. CDR3 bases: TGTGCCAGCAGCTTAGCGCAGGGTGGGTTCTACGAGCAGTACTTC. V usage is TRBV7-6 and J usage is TRBJ2-7, with D perhaps matching TRBD1 (5 bases). This CDR3 region has 15 residues. V was pared by 0 bases and J by 3 bases, with 12 bases between. Per the germline V gene, CDR1 is SGHVS and CDR2 is FNYEAQ.